This T cell receptor (beta chain) was captured by sequencing in a study of breast tumors, draining lymph nodes, adjacent tissues. Study-wide findings and caveats: Tumors had less TCR diversity than lymph nodes, more than nontumor tissue. The lymph node origin of tumor T cells was framed as consistent with a hypothesis, not demonstrated.

Samples came from axillary lymph nodes draining the breast cancer. TCRdb recomputed calls from the multiplex PCR reads with MiXCR, one row per CDR3 protein. This table holds some 230,000 distinct CDR3 sequences, nearly 35% found once. This clonotype was recorded many times. Its antigen is currently unknown. The source is a female donor with breast cancer. Some clones in this sample may be carry-over from other donors' samples. Source material: axillary lymph node tissue.

The CDR3 protein is CASSPGGQGAYEQYF. The CDR3 nucleotides read TGTGCCAGCAGCCCCGGAGGACAGGGGGCCTACGAGCAGTACTTC. The chain carries TRBV7-9 and TRBJ2-7, with 10 bases aligning to TRBD1. Germline lookup yields CDR1 SEHNR and CDR2 FQNEAQ (reference sequence). The V segment lost 5 bases and the J segment 2 bases; nucleotides outside the gene matches: 6. CDR3 length: 15 residues.